This T cell receptor (beta chain) derives from a study of cytomegalovirus exposure and HLA in healthy donors. Across the whole study: A preliminary data release comprised 70 million to 95 million unique TCRs obtained from HLA-typed donors.

V was shortened by 0 bases and J by 5 bases, with 14 bases between the two germline ends. The CDR3 has 16 residues. Germline CDR1 and CDR2: SGDLS and YYNGEE. This PCR relied on a set of 60 Vbeta primers and 13 Jbeta primers. Clones were read by immunoSEQ multiplex PCR, and TCRdb kept only the in-frame ones, dropping some. The sample holds tens of thousands of clones, about four fifths seen once. Study-level findings and limits: The authors enumerated over 150 TCR beta chains as linked to cytomegalovirus. Earlier analysis found most TCR beta V segments productive about 87% or about 30% of the time. Later on, an analysis showed TCR association rates differing by HLA locus, with DRB1 the most and HLA-C the fewest.

Of note for this clone: Its antigen is unidentified.

The clonotype originates from a male donor in good health and CMV-seropositive. V usage is TRBV9 and J usage is TRBJ1-4, with D possibly being TRBD1 (5 bases). The sample was PBMCs. CDR3 sequence (DNA): TGTGCCAGCAGCGTAGCGGGGGGGGAGGGAAATGAAAAACTGTTTTTT. Translating gives CASSVAGGEGNEKLFF.